Following are 8 T cell receptor beta chains from one sample sequenced in a study of shared clonotypes between healthy human individuals. The data were produced by immunoSEQ multiplex PCR, yet TCRdb's version contains in-frame clones alone and is incomplete. The data show about 2 million clones, roughly 94% seen once. Sequencing used naive CD4+ T cells sorted from blood. Described subset: CD45RA+ positively selected. These receptors were obtained from a young man in good health.

V and J are TRBV10-1 and TRBJ2-5, with no clear D. The germline CDR1 and CDR2 sequences are WNHNN and SYGVQD (reference sequence). With 10 bases removed from V and 5 bases from J, the gap between germline ends came to 17 bases. The CDR3 extends over 13 amino acids. The CDR3 spells CATAETPRETQYF. CDR3 nucleotides: TGCGCCACCGCGGAGACGCCGAGGGAGACCCAGTACTTC.

V and J are TRBV30 and TRBJ1-5; unclear D gene. Germline V gene data show CDR1 as GTSNPN and CDR2 as SVGIG (reference sequence). The V and J ends lost 2 bases and 4 bases respectively, with 9 bases between them. The CDR3 has 13 amino acids. CDR3 sequence reads: CAWSPEYNQPQHF. In DNA form, the CDR3 reads TGTGCCTGGAGTCCCGAGTATAATCAGCCCCAGCATTTT.

A single count supports this clone. V and J are TRBV25-1 and TRBJ1-2, with D perhaps matching TRBD1 (5 bases). Germline V gene sequence: CDR1 MGHDK, CDR2 SYGVNS. V lost 4 bases and J 2 bases, leaving 5 bases between the germline ends. There are 12 residues in the CDR3. CDR3 coding DNA: TGTGCCAGCAGTGGGGGGAACTATGGCTACACCTTC. Translation: CASSGGNYGYTF.

This chain's CDR3 is CASSLSSGQGLRTQYF. CDR3 sequence (DNA): TGTGCCAGCAGCTTGTCCTCCGGACAGGGACTGCGCACGCAGTATTTT. The chain combines TRBV5-6 with TRBJ2-3, with 8 positions matching TRBD1. The germline V gene encodes CDR1 SGHDT and CDR2 YYEEEE. Trimming at V came to 1 base and at J to 9 bases, leaving 13 bases not matched to a gene. The length of the CDR3 is 16 residues.

This clone was recorded a few times. This chain uses TRBV6-5 with TRBJ1-1, with unresolved D. Germline loops: CDR1 MNHEY, CDR2 SVGAGI. CDR3 size: 14 residues. V was shortened by 0 bases and J by 1 base, with 6 bases between the two germline ends. CDR3 in DNA: TGTGCCAGCAGTTACTCGACCCCGAACACTGAAGCTTTCTTT. Residues: CASSYSTPNTEAFF.

This clone appeared a few times. Other DNA sequences within the sample encode an identical CDR3. The V and J genes are TRBV5-1 and TRBJ1-6, with 7 bases matching TRBD1. CDR1 is SGHRS and CDR2 is YFSETQ in the germline V gene. J gave up 10 bases and V 0 bases, and 4 bases lay outside the gene matches. The CDR3 extends over 14 amino acids. CDR3 DNA sequence: TGCGCCAGCAGCTTGGTACAGGGGAACTCACCCCTCCACTTT. It encodes CASSLVQGNSPLHF.

As for this clone: A clone one base away is much larger, so this may be a read error. The sample holds other DNA sequences that translate to the same CDR3. The rearrangement links TRBV4-1 to TRBJ1-4; TRBD1 matches at 9 bases. Germline CDR1 is MGHRA and CDR2 is YSYEKL. The CDR3 consists of 15 residues. J gave up 5 bases and V 3 bases, and 4 bases lay outside the gene matches. The CDR3 DNA is TGCGCCAGCAGCCAGGTGGGGACAGGGAATGAAAAACTGTTTTTT. Translating it yields CASSQVGTGNEKLFF.

Here the CDR3 reads CASSDPSGLKNIQYF. In nucleotides, the CDR3 is TGTGCCAGCAGTGATCCTAGCGGTCTCAAAAACATTCAGTACTTC. This rearrangement joins TRBV25-1 to TRBJ2-4, with 7 bases matching TRBD2. The CDR3 length is 15 residues. Germline V gene sequence: CDR1 MGHDK, CDR2 SYGVNS. Trimming removed 3 bases from V and 3 bases from J; junction bases left unmatched: 5.